The 23 T cell receptor beta chains presented below share a single source sample, sequenced in a study of T cell repertoires in cytomegalovirus infection (dated by TCRdb to between 2018 and 2021). Sequencing was performed on an Illumina HiSeq 1500. TCRdb itself trimmed the public reads at Q25 with fastp, ran MiXCR and retained productive beta chains. Every distinct CDR3 protein forms one entry, paired with its most common genes and DNA. The sample table contains 110,000 or so distinct CDR3 sequences; only one count was recorded for more than 30% of them. The top ten constitute less than 45% of the sample. The intended sense of this specimen's treatment or condition label: in vitro stimulation with specific CMV peptide epitopes to enrich CMV-specific T cells. Antigens for these TCRs are unknown. The specimen was CD8+ T cells from cultured PBMCs, collected from culture after CMV antigen stimulation. The receptors were sampled from a human donor in good health (CMV status not recorded). Some clones in this sample may be carry-over from other donors' samples.

Here the CDR3 DNA reads TGTGCCAGCAGCTCGGACGAGCAGTACTTC. Protein product: CASSSDEQYF. V is TRBV11-2 and J is TRBJ2-7; D not certain. The CDR3 sequence is 10 residues long. Germline V gene sequence: CDR1 SGHAT, CDR2 FQNNGV. Trimming pared 4 bases from V and 5 bases from J, leaving 3 bases between. The variable domain in full, with the rest retrieved from reference TRBV11-2 and TRBJ2-7, is EAGVAQSPRYKIIEKRQSVAFWCNPISGHATLYWYQQILGQGPKLLIQFQNNGVVDDSQLPKDRFSAERLKGVDSTLKIQPAKLEDSAVYLCASSSDEQYFGPGTRLTVT.

This clonotype was counted a few times. The V and J genes are TRBV4-2 and TRBJ1-1; D ambiguous. CDR3 size: 12 residues. Germline loops: CDR1 LGHNA, CDR2 YNFKEQ. Deletions cut 6 bases from V and 4 bases from J, with 9 bases between. CDR3 DNA sequence: TGTGCCAGCAGAGGGCTTAGCACTGAAGCTTTCTTT. Translation gives CASRGLSTEAFF.

This clonotype has a single count. The chain uses TRBV6-1 and TRBJ1-1, with TRBD1 as a possible D gene (5 bases). Germline lookup yields CDR1 MNHNS and CDR2 SASEGT. The CDR3 covers 14 residues. The V and J ends lost 2 bases and 2 bases respectively, with 9 bases between them. The CDR3 DNA reads TGTGCCAGCAGTGAATCGGGGGGAAACACTGAAGCTTTCTTT. This sequence encodes CASSESGGNTEAFF.

The chain recombines TRBV12-3 or TRBV12-4 with TRBJ2-2; D unclear. The V end lost 6 bases, the J end lost 3 bases, and 8 bases lay between the germline ends. The CDR3 contains 13 residues. CDR3 bases: TGTGCCAGCAGGTTTATTGACACCGGGGAGCTGTTTTTT. It translates to CASRFIDTGELFF.

This chain links TRBV20-1 with TRBJ2-7; 9 bases align to TRBD1. Germline V gene data show CDR1 as DFQATT and CDR2 as SNEGSKA (reference sequence). Trimming took 2 bases from V and 3 from J; bases not matched to a gene: 8. CDR3 length: 15 amino acids. CDR3 protein: CSARYTGQGIYEQYF. In DNA form, the CDR3 reads TGCAGTGCTAGATATACGGGACAGGGAATCTACGAGCAGTACTTC.

The V gene is TRBV3-1, the J gene TRBJ2-7, with D perhaps TRBD1 (6 bases). There are 14 residues in the CDR3. V was trimmed by 3 bases and J by 2 bases, leaving 11 bases between them. Germline CDR1 is LGHDT and CDR2 is YNNKEL (reference sequence). The CDR3, as DNA: TGTGCCAGCAGCCAGAACACAGGGCCCTACGAGCAGTACTTC. Translation gives CASSQNTGPYEQYF.

In this sample, this clonotype turned up many times. The rearrangement links TRBV7-9 to TRBJ2-5; D is ambiguous. CDR1 and CDR2 from the germline V gene are SEHNR and FQNEAQ (reference sequence). V shed 2 bases and J shed 4 bases, with 8 bases lying between them. The CDR3 extends over 13 amino acids. The CDR3, as DNA: TGTGCCAGCAGCTTAAAAGATAGAGAGACCCAGTACTTC. Its translation: CASSLKDRETQYF.

This clonotype showed up just a few times. This chain links TRBV6-1 with TRBJ2-3; 7 nucleotides match TRBD2. The CDR3 has 14 amino acids. The J segment lost 0 bases and the V segment lost 6 bases, leaving 3 bases of the junction unmatched. The germline CDR1 and CDR2 sequences are MNHNS and SASEGT. CDR3 loop: CASSRLASTDTQYF. CDR3 nucleotide sequence: TGTGCCAGCAGCCGACTAGCCAGCACAGATACGCAGTATTTT.

This clonotype was observed many times. V is TRBV12-3 or TRBV12-4 and J is TRBJ1-2, with 7 bases lining up with TRBD1. CDR3 size: 15 residues. J lost 1 base, V lost 5 bases, and 7 bases had no gene match. In DNA form, the CDR3 reads TGTGCCAGCAGTCCTCAGGGACAGAGTAACTATGGCTACACCTTC. Protein sequence: CASSPQGQSNYGYTF.

This clonotype was seen only once. This sequence joins TRBV19 and TRBJ2-6; maybe TRBD2 (6 bases). Per germline, CDR1 LNHDA and CDR2 SQIVND (reference sequence). CDR3 size: 15 residues. V was pared by 1 base and J by 2 bases, with 6 bases between. CDR3 amino acids: CASSIGGAGANVLTF. The DNA for the CDR3 is TGTGCCAGTAGTATAGGCGGGGCTGGGGCCAACGTCCTGACTTTC.

The genes are TRBV2 and TRBJ1-2; maybe TRBD1 (6 bases). Trimming left V 3 bases short and J 4 bases short, with 9 bases between. Germline CDR1 is SNHLY and CDR2 is FYNNEI. This CDR3 has 13 residues. The CDR3 spells CASSDEQGYGYTF. The CDR3, as DNA: TGTGCCAGCAGTGATGAACAGGGCTATGGCTACACCTTC.

The V and J genes are TRBV6-1 and TRBJ1-2, with unresolved D. The CDR3 consists of 14 residues. V was shortened by 4 bases and J by 1 base, with 10 bases between the two germline ends. Germline V gives CDR1 MNHNS, CDR2 SASEGT. The CDR3 DNA reads TGTGCCAGCAGTGTGGACGTTTGTAACTATGGCTACACCTTC. It codes for CASSVDVCNYGYTF.

V gene TRBV7-9 combines with J gene TRBJ2-7; a weak D match, TRBD2 (6 bases). The V gene's germline CDR1 is SEHNR and CDR2 FQNEAQ (reference sequence). The CDR3 has 13 residues. The V end lost 6 bases, the J end lost 6 bases, and 15 bases lay between the germline ends. This CDR3 is CASSFRGMSEQYF. Written as DNA, the CDR3 is TGTGCCAGCAGTTTTCGGGGGATGAGCGAGCAGTACTTC. Full variable domain (rest looked up from reference TRBV7-9 and TRBJ2-7): DTGVSQNPRHKITKRGQNVTFRCDPISEHNRLYWYRQTLGQGPEFLTYFQNEAQLEKSRLLSDRFSAERPKGSFSTLEIQRTEQGDSAMYLCASSFRGMSEQYFGPGTRLTVT.

This sequence joins TRBV20-1 and TRBJ2-7; D is ambiguous. This CDR3 has 15 amino acids. Trimming stripped 0 bases from V and 3 bases from J, with 15 bases between. Germline V gene sequence: CDR1 DFQATT, CDR2 SNEGSKA (reference sequence). CDR3: CSARDPGRSIYEQYF. The DNA of the CDR3 is TGCAGTGCTAGAGACCCAGGAAGGTCCATCTACGAGCAGTACTTC.

This clonotype turned up a few times. The J gene is TRBJ1-2, the V gene TRBV27, with 9 positions matching TRBD1. The length of the CDR3 is 14 residues. The germline V gene encodes CDR1 MNHEY and CDR2 SMNVEV (reference sequence). The ends lost 5 bases at V and 8 bases at J; junction bases unmatched: 9. The CDR3 sequence is CASSPGTGLIGYTF. The CDR3 nucleotides are TGTGCCAGCAGTCCCGGGACAGGGCTTATCGGCTACACCTTC.

The V gene is TRBV4-3, the J gene TRBJ2-1; D remains ambiguous. The CDR3 contains 16 residues. Deletions cut 3 bases from V and 2 bases from J, with 14 bases between. Germline V gene data show CDR1 as LGHNA and CDR2 as YSLEER. The CDR3: CASSQRLDLTYNEQFF. CDR3 in DNA: TGCGCCAGCAGCCAGCGACTTGATCTAACCTACAATGAGCAGTTCTTC.

The chain joins TRBV20-1 to TRBJ2-7, with D unresolved. V was trimmed by 3 bases and J by 1 base, leaving 7 bases between them. CDR3 length: 12 amino acids. CDR1 DFQATT and CDR2 SNEGSKA come from the germline V gene (reference sequence). CDR3 amino acids: CSASTASYEQYF. Written as DNA, the CDR3 is TGCAGTGCTAGTACCGCTTCCTACGAGCAGTACTTC.

V and J are TRBV28 and TRBJ2-3; the D is unclear. The CDR3 has 18 residues. The germline V gene encodes CDR1 MDHEN and CDR2 SYDVKM. V was trimmed by 6 bases and J by 0 bases, leaving 22 bases between them. The CDR3 protein is CASSLDPNPDTSTDTQYF. The CDR3 DNA reads as TGTGCCAGCAGCCTAGACCCGAACCCGGATACTAGCACAGATACGCAGTATTTT.

The chain couples TRBV6-5 to TRBJ2-7; 9 bases agree with TRBD1. Germline CDR1 and CDR2: MNHEY and SVGAGI. V lost 4 bases and J lost 2; bases outside the gene matches: 12. CDR3 length: 17 residues. The CDR3 loop is CASSSTGTGYLPYEQYF. The CDR3 DNA reads as TGTGCCAGCAGTTCCACCGGGACAGGGTATTTACCCTACGAGCAGTACTTC.

The rearrangement joins TRBV13 to TRBJ2-1; 10 nucleotides line up with TRBD2. Trimming removed 4 bases from V and 7 bases from J; junction bases left unmatched: 16. The CDR3 has 18 residues. Germline V gene data show CDR1 as PRHDT and CDR2 as FYEKMQ (reference sequence). CDR3 amino acids: CASSSPNALAGAGNEQFF. CDR3 in DNA: TGTGCCAGCAGCTCCCCCAACGCTCTAGCGGGGGCTGGGAATGAGCAGTTCTTC. Full variable domain (rest looked up from reference TRBV13 and TRBJ2-1): AAGVIQSPRHLIKEKRETATLKCYPIPRHDTVYWYQQGPGQDPQFLISFYEKMQSDKGSIPDRFSAQQFSDYHSELNMSSLELGDSALYFCASSSPNALAGAGNEQFFGPGTRLTVL.

The chain is built from TRBV27 and TRBJ2-7; no reliable D call. V was trimmed by 1 base and J by 3 bases, leaving 7 bases between them. Looked up from germline, CDR1 is MNHEY and CDR2 is SMNVEV (reference sequence). The CDR3 is made up of 13 amino acids. The chain's CDR3 is CASSLYLGYEQYF. CDR3 coding DNA: TGTGCCAGCAGTTTATATCTCGGCTACGAGCAGTACTTC.

The chain has TRBV7-9 and TRBJ1-1; 8 positions agree with TRBD1. The CDR3 loop spans 17 amino acids. Per the germline V gene, CDR1 is SEHNR and CDR2 is FQNEAQ (reference sequence). Trimming cost V 3 bases and J 0 bases; bases outside gene matches: 9. CDR3 DNA: TGTGCCAGCAGCTTCCCCGAGACAGGGGACATGAACACTGAAGCTTTCTTT. Translation gives CASSFPETGDMNTEAFF. Drawing the rest from reference TRBV7-9 and TRBJ1-1, the complete variable domain is DTGVSQNPRHKITKRGQNVTFRCDPISEHNRLYWYRQTLGQGPEFLTYFQNEAQLEKSRLLSDRFSAERPKGSFSTLEIQRTEQGDSAMYLCASSFPETGDMNTEAFFGQGTRLTVV.

The sample holds a few counts of this clonotype. The chain is built from TRBV5-4 and TRBJ2-7; 10 bases are a match to TRBD1. The CDR3 consists of 15 residues. V shed 5 bases and J 2 bases; nucleotides not matched to a gene: 7. Germline CDR1 and CDR2: SGHNT and YYREEE (reference sequence). As DNA, the CDR3 is TGTGCCAGCAGTCGACCGGGACAGGGGCCCTACGAGCAGTACTTC. This translates into CASSRPGQGPYEQYF.